These T cell receptor beta chains were read from a single sample in a study of CD8+ T cells in alopecia areata. Sequenced by immunoSEQ multiplex PCR; TCRdb stores in-frame clones only, minus some. Here the sample spans over 150,000 clones, 59% being singletons. Material: CD4+ T cells sorted from blood, obtained at week 0. The receptors originated from a human donor with alopecia areata. The CDR3 runs from the conserved cysteine through the conserved F or W. The order of the fields is J gene, clone size, V gene, D gene, CDR3 protein, CDR3 DNA. The D gene is left open where the match is weak. The size of a clone is reported for some rows only, either as once, few or many, or as a class for expanded clones.

j_call: TRBJ2-7
clone_size: -
v_call: TRBV30
d_call: -
cdr3_aa: CAWTGRNHYEQYF
cdr3_nt: TGTGCCTGGACGGGCAGGAATCACTACGAGCAGTACTTC

j_call: TRBJ1-2
clone_size: -
v_call: TRBV30
d_call: -
cdr3_aa: CAWSLGGSPYGYTF
cdr3_nt: TGTGCCTGGAGTCTGGGAGGGTCACCCTATGGCTACACCTTC

j_call: TRBJ2-7
clone_size: -
v_call: TRBV5-1
d_call: -
cdr3_aa: CASSGPAGEQYF
cdr3_nt: TGCGCCAGCAGTGGGCCCGCGGGCGAGCAGTACTTC

j_call: TRBJ1-5
clone_size: -
v_call: TRBV30
d_call: -
cdr3_aa: CAWSVSGYGLSNQPQHF
cdr3_nt: TGTGCCTGGAGTGTAAGTGGGTACGGGTTGAGCAATCAGCCCCAGCATTTT

j_call: TRBJ1-5
clone_size: -
v_call: TRBV29-1
d_call: -
cdr3_aa: CSVDGGHQGQPQHF
cdr3_nt: TGCAGCGTTGATGGGGGCCATCAGGGTCAGCCCCAGCATTTT

j_call: TRBJ1-1
clone_size: -
v_call: TRBV5-1
d_call: -
cdr3_aa: CASSLDRGDTEAFF
cdr3_nt: TGCGCCAGCAGCCTTGATCGCGGGGACACTGAAGCTTTCTTT

j_call: TRBJ1-6
clone_size: -
v_call: TRBV14
d_call: TRBD1
cdr3_aa: CASSRVLGQGRSPLHF
cdr3_nt: TGTGCCAGCAGCCGTGTCCTGGGACAGGGAAGGTCACCCCTCCACTTT

j_call: TRBJ2-2
clone_size: -
v_call: TRBV2
d_call: -
cdr3_aa: CASSQESGELFF
cdr3_nt: TGTGCCAGCAGCCAGGAGAGCGGGGAGCTGTTTTTT

j_call: TRBJ2-2
clone_size: few
v_call: TRBV19
d_call: TRBD2
cdr3_aa: CATTKTSGGAGVTGELFF
cdr3_nt: TGTGCCACCACCAAGACTAGCGGGGGGGCCGGGGTCACCGGGGAGCTGTTTTTT

j_call: TRBJ1-1
clone_size: -
v_call: TRBV2
d_call: -
cdr3_aa: CASSEWSGGNTEAFF
cdr3_nt: TGTGCCAGCAGCGAATGGTCGGGGGGGAACACTGAAGCTTTCTTT

j_call: TRBJ1-2
clone_size: -
v_call: TRBV27
d_call: TRBD1
cdr3_aa: CASWRTGYGYTF
cdr3_nt: TGTGCCAGCTGGAGGACAGGCTATGGCTACACCTTC

j_call: TRBJ2-5
clone_size: -
v_call: TRBV27
d_call: TRBD1
cdr3_aa: CASTPLGQLTQETQYF
cdr3_nt: TGTGCCAGCACTCCATTGGGACAGCTAACTCAGGAGACCCAGTACTTC

j_call: TRBJ2-1
clone_size: -
v_call: TRBV18
d_call: -
cdr3_aa: CASSPGLMDEQFF
cdr3_nt: TGTGCCAGCTCACCGGGCTTGATGGATGAGCAGTTCTTC

j_call: TRBJ2-1
clone_size: -
v_call: TRBV30
d_call: TRBD1
cdr3_aa: CAWQSGQVYNEQFF
cdr3_nt: TGTGCCTGGCAATCGGGACAGGTATACAATGAGCAGTTCTTC

j_call: TRBJ2-3
clone_size: once
v_call: TRBV7-2
d_call: TRBD2
cdr3_aa: CASSFLPPGLATDTQYF
cdr3_nt: TGTGCCAGCAGCTTCCTTCCCCCCGGACTAGCCACAGATACGCAGTATTTT

j_call: TRBJ2-2
clone_size: -
v_call: TRBV7-9
d_call: TRBD2
cdr3_aa: CASSFSGANTGELFF
cdr3_nt: TGTGCCAGCAGCTTTAGCGGGGCGAACACCGGGGAGCTGTTTTTT

j_call: TRBJ1-5
clone_size: once
v_call: TRBV27
d_call: TRBD1
cdr3_aa: CASSWTGASNQPQHF
cdr3_nt: TGTGCCAGCAGCTGGACAGGGGCTAGCAATCAGCCCCAGCATTTT

j_call: TRBJ2-5
clone_size: -
v_call: TRBV4-1
d_call: -
cdr3_aa: CASSQDGQLAKETQYF
cdr3_nt: TGCGCCAGCAGCCAAGATGGGCAACTAGCTAAAGAGACCCAGTACTTC

j_call: TRBJ2-1
clone_size: -
v_call: TRBV29-1
d_call: -
cdr3_aa: CSVALLIHEQFF
cdr3_nt: TGCAGCGTTGCCCTTTTAATCCACGAGCAGTTCTTC

j_call: TRBJ2-7
clone_size: once
v_call: TRBV30
d_call: -
cdr3_aa: CAWSVYGYYEQYF
cdr3_nt: TGTGCCTGGAGTGTATACGGATACTACGAGCAGTACTTC

j_call: TRBJ2-5
clone_size: -
v_call: TRBV19
d_call: -
cdr3_aa: CASSIAGSGETQYF
cdr3_nt: TGTGCCAGTAGTATAGCAGGGTCGGGAGAGACCCAGTACTTC

j_call: TRBJ2-1
clone_size: -
v_call: TRBV29-1
d_call: TRBD2
cdr3_aa: CSVESSGSSYNEQFF
cdr3_nt: TGCAGCGTTGAATCTAGCGGTTCCTCCTACAATGAGCAGTTCTTC

j_call: TRBJ2-4
clone_size: -
v_call: TRBV29-1
d_call: -
cdr3_aa: CSVEIEGSKSIQYF
cdr3_nt: TGCAGCGTTGAAATCGAGGGGTCCAAAAGCATTCAGTACTTC

j_call: TRBJ2-3
clone_size: -
v_call: TRBV6-5
d_call: -
cdr3_aa: CASSQGGLQYF
cdr3_nt: TGTGCCAGCAGCCAGGGGGGTTTGCAGTATTTT

j_call: TRBJ1-1
clone_size: -
v_call: TRBV30
d_call: TRBD1
cdr3_aa: CAWTFSGTVNTEAFF
cdr3_nt: TGTGCCTGGACCTTTTCCGGGACAGTAAACACTGAAGCTTTCTTT

j_call: TRBJ1-5
clone_size: -
v_call: TRBV23-1
d_call: -
cdr3_aa: CASSQSGSNQPQHF
cdr3_nt: TGCGCCAGCAGTCAATCAGGGAGCAATCAGCCCCAGCATTTT

j_call: TRBJ1-5
clone_size: -
v_call: TRBV2
d_call: TRBD1
cdr3_aa: CASLGTEGARQSLTQHF
cdr3_nt: TGTGCCAGCCTTGGGACAGAGGGGGCGCGGCAATCATTGACCCAGCATTTT

j_call: TRBJ2-5
clone_size: -
v_call: TRBV29-1
d_call: -
cdr3_aa: CSGGNRLIQETQYF
cdr3_nt: TGCAGCGGCGGAAACAGGTTAATCCAAGAGACCCAGTACTTC

j_call: TRBJ2-2
clone_size: -
v_call: TRBV2
d_call: TRBD1
cdr3_aa: CASDRGAGELFF
cdr3_nt: TGTGCCAGCGACAGGGGAGCCGGGGAGCTGTTTTTT

j_call: TRBJ2-2
clone_size: -
v_call: TRBV29-1
d_call: TRBD1
cdr3_aa: CSAKTTGTGDTGELFF
cdr3_nt: TGCAGCGCAAAAACCACCGGGACAGGGGACACCGGGGAGCTGTTTTTT

j_call: TRBJ1-6
clone_size: -
v_call: TRBV30
d_call: TRBD1
cdr3_aa: CAWRGTGGSPLHF
cdr3_nt: TGTGCCTGGAGGGGGACAGGGGGCTCACCCCTCCACTTT

j_call: TRBJ1-2
clone_size: many
v_call: TRBV4-1
d_call: TRBD1
cdr3_aa: CASSQPTGSHGYTF
cdr3_nt: TGCGCCAGCAGCCAACCGACAGGGAGCCATGGCTACACCTTC

j_call: TRBJ1-5
clone_size: -
v_call: TRBV30
d_call: -
cdr3_aa: CAWSVQGGGQPQHF
cdr3_nt: TGTGCCTGGAGTGTACAGGGAGGTGGTCAGCCCCAGCATTTT

j_call: TRBJ1-2
clone_size: -
v_call: TRBV19
d_call: -
cdr3_aa: CASNIRDPYGYTF
cdr3_nt: TGTGCCAGTAATATCAGGGATCCCTATGGCTACACCTTC

j_call: TRBJ2-3
clone_size: -
v_call: TRBV29-1
d_call: TRBD2
cdr3_aa: CSGAGELNTQYF
cdr3_nt: TGCAGCGGAGCGGGGGAGCTAAATACGCAGTATTTT

j_call: TRBJ2-6
clone_size: -
v_call: TRBV7-2
d_call: -
cdr3_aa: CASSSGGSGANVLTF
cdr3_nt: TGTGCCAGCAGCTCCGGTGGCTCTGGGGCCAACGTCCTGACTTTC

j_call: TRBJ2-1
clone_size: once
v_call: TRBV4-1
d_call: -
cdr3_aa: CASSQTPVSYNEQFF
cdr3_nt: TGCGCCAGCAGCCAAACACCGGTCTCCTACAATGAGCAGTTCTTC

j_call: TRBJ1-1
clone_size: -
v_call: TRBV18
d_call: TRBD1
cdr3_aa: CASSPGQGYEAFF
cdr3_nt: TGTGCCAGCTCACCCGGACAGGGCTATGAAGCTTTCTTT

j_call: TRBJ2-2
clone_size: few
v_call: TRBV9
d_call: TRBD1
cdr3_aa: CASSVDRAGELFF
cdr3_nt: TGTGCCAGCAGCGTCGACAGGGCCGGGGAGCTGTTTTTT

j_call: TRBJ2-2
clone_size: -
v_call: TRBV5-1
d_call: TRBD1
cdr3_aa: CASSTRQGGNTGELFF
cdr3_nt: TGCGCCAGCAGCACTCGACAGGGCGGGAACACCGGGGAGCTGTTTTTT

j_call: TRBJ2-7
clone_size: -
v_call: TRBV30
d_call: TRBD2
cdr3_aa: CALGLANSYEQYF
cdr3_nt: TGTGCCTTGGGACTAGCGAACTCCTACGAGCAGTACTTC

j_call: TRBJ2-7
clone_size: -
v_call: TRBV29-1
d_call: -
cdr3_aa: CSVEDLVRGPGSYEQYF
cdr3_nt: TGCAGCGTTGAAGACCTGGTACGGGGGCCGGGGTCCTACGAGCAGTACTTC

j_call: TRBJ2-5
clone_size: -
v_call: TRBV11-2
d_call: TRBD2
cdr3_aa: CASSPRASGGETQYF
cdr3_nt: TGTGCCAGCAGCCCCCGGGCTAGCGGGGGGGAGACCCAGTACTTC

j_call: TRBJ2-7
clone_size: -
v_call: TRBV29-1
d_call: TRBD1
cdr3_aa: CSVARTGGPSYEQYF
cdr3_nt: TGCAGCGTCGCGCGGACAGGGGGTCCCTCCTACGAGCAGTACTTC

j_call: TRBJ1-6
clone_size: few
v_call: TRBV4-2
d_call: -
cdr3_aa: CASSQDFSDSPLHF
cdr3_nt: TGTGCCAGCAGCCAAGACTTCAGCGATTCACCCCTCCACTTT

j_call: TRBJ1-5
clone_size: few
v_call: TRBV4-1
d_call: TRBD1
cdr3_aa: CASSQTAGQVSNQPQHF
cdr3_nt: TGCGCCAGCAGCCAAACCGCGGGACAGGTGAGCAATCAGCCCCAGCATTTT

j_call: TRBJ1-2
clone_size: once
v_call: TRBV6-5
d_call: TRBD1
cdr3_aa: CASSWGTGVNYGYTF
cdr3_nt: TGTGCCAGCAGTTGGGGGACAGGGGTTAACTATGGCTACACCTTC

j_call: TRBJ1-1
clone_size: -
v_call: TRBV4-2
d_call: -
cdr3_aa: CASSQVRGSLNTEAFF
cdr3_nt: TGTGCCAGCAGCCAAGTCCGGGGATCCCTCAACACTGAAGCTTTCTTT

j_call: TRBJ1-2
clone_size: -
v_call: TRBV30
d_call: TRBD1
cdr3_aa: CAWTGTGIAYTF
cdr3_nt: TGTGCCTGGACCGGGACAGGGATCGCCTACACCTTC

j_call: TRBJ2-3
clone_size: -
v_call: TRBV4-1
d_call: TRBD2
cdr3_aa: CASSQGTSGATDTQYF
cdr3_nt: TGTGCCAGCAGCCAAGGGACTAGCGGGGCCACAGATACGCAGTATTTT

j_call: TRBJ2-3
clone_size: -
v_call: TRBV15
d_call: -
cdr3_aa: CATSRDIEDTQYF
cdr3_nt: TGTGCCACCAGCAGAGACATTGAAGATACGCAGTATTTT

j_call: TRBJ2-4
clone_size: -
v_call: TRBV29-1
d_call: TRBD1
cdr3_aa: CSVWTGILAKNIQYF
cdr3_nt: TGCAGCGTTTGGACAGGAATATTAGCCAAAAACATTCAGTACTTC

j_call: TRBJ2-3
clone_size: -
v_call: TRBV7-9
d_call: -
cdr3_aa: CASSPRDTQYF
cdr3_nt: TGTGCCAGCAGCCCGAGAGATACGCAGTATTTT

j_call: TRBJ1-1
clone_size: few
v_call: TRBV7-9
d_call: TRBD1
cdr3_aa: CASNPPDRVFEAFF
cdr3_nt: TGTGCCAGCAACCCTCCGGACAGGGTTTTTGAAGCTTTCTTT

j_call: TRBJ2-7
clone_size: -
v_call: TRBV29-1
d_call: -
cdr3_aa: CSVEETGDTYEQYF
cdr3_nt: TGCAGCGTTGAAGAGACAGGCGATACCTACGAGCAGTACTTC

j_call: TRBJ1-1
clone_size: once
v_call: TRBV30
d_call: TRBD1
cdr3_aa: CAWSAPWDRGHGTEAFF
cdr3_nt: TGTGCCTGGAGTGCACCTTGGGACAGGGGGCACGGCACTGAAGCTTTCTTT

j_call: TRBJ2-1
clone_size: many
v_call: TRBV6-5
d_call: TRBD1
cdr3_aa: CASSNTGTGAGEQFF
cdr3_nt: TGTGCCAGCAGCAACACCGGGACAGGGGCGGGTGAGCAGTTCTTC

j_call: TRBJ1-1
clone_size: -
v_call: TRBV29-1
d_call: TRBD1
cdr3_aa: CSVDPGQGASAFF
cdr3_nt: TGCAGCGTTGATCCGGGACAGGGGGCGTCGGCTTTCTTT